This TCR beta chain is drawn from a study of blood T cell repertoires in COVID-19. Study summary: Sources were T cells, B-cell-depleted T cells, or PBMCs; the material itself was cDNA or gDNA.

CDR1 and CDR2 (germline): MNHEY, SVGAGI. Trimming took 2 bases from V and 4 from J, leaving 10 bases between them. The CDR3 runs 14 residues. Clones were sequenced by immunoSEQ multiplex PCR, and TCRdb holds only the in-frame ones, with some missing. Of over 55,000 clones in the sample, 87% were seen once. The sample consisted of peripheral blood. This chain uses TRBV6-5 with TRBJ2-3, with D possibly being TRBD2 (5 bases). This receptor was taken from a man aged 50 to 59 with active COVID-19. CDR3 sequence (DNA): TGTGCCAGCAGTTACACCCGGGAAGCAGATACGCAGTATTTT. Its translation is CASSYTREADTQYF.